A single sample is the source of the 22 T cell receptor beta chains below, sequenced in a study of blood T cell repertoires in COVID-19 (TCRdb year 2020). Library construction relied on the immunoSEQ multiplex PCR assay. Entries here come from immuneACCESS through TCRdb and include only in-frame sequences with V and J called. Some clones fail to appear in such tables; in the studies checked, an unresolved V gene covers under half of the shortfall, and the cause of the remainder is unknown. The sample table shows 80,000 to 100,000 clones, and 81% are seen once. The ten largest clonotypes hold less than 4.5% of the sample. The sequenced sample was peripheral blood. These receptor sequences come from a man in his sixties with acute or convalescent COVID-19.

The rearrangement joins TRBV5-6 to TRBJ2-2, with no clear D. The ends were cut back, 4 bases at V and 8 bases at J, with 9 bases in the middle. This CDR3 region has 12 residues. Germline CDR1 is SGHDT and CDR2 is YYEEEE. CDR3 nucleotide sequence: TGTGCCAGCAGCCGAGTAGATGGGGAGCTGTTTTTT. Its translation: CASSRVDGELFF. Full variable domain (outside the CDR3, taken from reference TRBV5-6 and TRBJ2-2): DAGVTQSPTHLIKTRGQQVTLRCSPKSGHDTVSWYQQALGQGPQFIFQYYEEEERQRGNFPDRFSGHQFPNYSSELNVNALLLGDSALYLCASSRVDGELFFGEGSRLTVL.

CDR3 in DNA: TGTGCAAGTCGCCTTGGGACTTCTCGGAACACCGGGGAGCTGTTTTTT. Protein sequence: CASRLGTSRNTGELFF. V usage is TRBV12-2 and J usage is TRBJ2-2; the D call of TRBD2 is as the table states it, not checked on the DNA. TRBV12-2 is noted as a pseudogene. CDR3 size: 16 residues.

Here the CDR3 DNA reads TGTGCCAGCAGCGTTCAGTCTGGGAGCTCCTATAATTCACCCCTCCACTTT. This codes for CASSVQSGSSYNSPLHF. The chain combines TRBV9 with TRBJ1-6; D gene ambiguous. Trimming shortened V by 2 bases and J by 0 bases, and 12 bases separated the two germline ends. The CDR3 has 17 residues. In germline, CDR1 is SGDLS, CDR2 YYNGEE.

The genes are TRBV7-9 and TRBJ1-5, with 9 bases matching TRBD1. Germline V CDR1 and CDR2: SEHNR, FQNEAQ (reference sequence). CDR3 size: 17 residues. The V gene end was trimmed by 0 bases and the J gene end by 3 bases; junction bases not matched to a gene: 6. The CDR3 region is CASSLAGTGYSNQPQHF. The CDR3 bases are TGTGCCAGCAGCTTAGCTGGGACAGGGTATTCCAATCAGCCCCAGCATTTT. The full variable domain, completed using reference TRBV7-9 and TRBJ1-5, is DTGVSQNPRHKITKRGQNVTFRCDPISEHNRLYWYRQTLGQGPEFLTYFQNEAQLEKSRLLSDRFSAERPKGSFSTLEIQRTEQGDSAMYLCASSLAGTGYSNQPQHFGDGTRLSIL.

This chain connects TRBV27 to TRBJ2-1; no clear D. The CDR3 extends over 12 amino acids. V lost 5 bases and J 9 bases, leaving 11 bases between the germline ends. Germline lookup yields CDR1 MNHEY and CDR2 SMNVEV (reference sequence). The CDR3 nucleotides read TGTGCCAGCAGTAATAGAGTGAGTGAGCAGTTCTTC. Residues: CASSNRVSEQFF.

This clone is a singleton in its sample. This chain connects TRBV27 to TRBJ1-6, with 7 bases matching TRBD1. The length of the CDR3 is 16 residues. Germline trimming cut 3 bases from V and 6 bases from J; bases unmatched to any gene: 8. The V gene's germline CDR1 is MNHEY and CDR2 SMNVEV (reference sequence). The CDR3 sequence: CASSFETGYLNSPLHF. CDR3 sequence (DNA): TGTGCCAGCAGTTTCGAGACAGGGTATCTTAATTCACCCCTCCACTTT.

This chain connects TRBV28 to TRBJ2-3, with no clear D. V lost 8 bases to trimming and J lost 2 bases, with 11 bases between them. Germline CDR1 MDHEN, CDR2 SYDVKM. CDR3 length: 13 residues. The CDR3 spells CASSLPDTDTQYF. The CDR3 DNA is TGTGCCAGCTCATTGCCAGACACAGATACGCAGTATTTT. Supplemented by reference TRBV28 and TRBJ2-3, the full variable domain reads DVKVTQSSRYLVKRTGEKVFLECVQDMDHENMFWYRQDPGLGLRLIYFSYDVKMKEKGDIPEGYSVSREKKERFSLILESASTNQTSMYLCASSLPDTDTQYFGPGTRLTVL.

The chain is built from TRBV6-5 and TRBJ1-1, with 7 bases matching TRBD1. Germline V gene data show CDR1 as MNHEY and CDR2 as SVGAGI. This CDR3 has 15 residues. V shed 6 bases and J 0 bases; nucleotides not matched to a gene: 7. Here the CDR3 reads CASRDRQGMNTEAFF. The CDR3 nucleotides are TGTGCCAGCAGGGATCGACAGGGCATGAACACTGAAGCTTTCTTT.

V usage is TRBV7-9 and J usage is TRBJ1-6; D perhaps matches TRBD1 (6 bases). The germline V gene has CDR1 SEHNR and CDR2 FQNEAQ (reference sequence). V dropped 5 bases and J dropped 10 bases, with 15 bases sitting between them. CDR3 length: 14 residues. The chain's CDR3 is CASSLGQSYSPLHF. The DNA for the CDR3 is TGTGCCAGCAGCCTTGGACAGTCCTACTCACCCCTCCACTTT.

CDR3 DNA sequence: TGTGCCAGCAGCGGCAGGGGTTCGGGAAATCAGCCCCAGCATTTT. Protein product: CASSGRGSGNQPQHF. This chain joins TRBV6-2 or TRBV6-3 and TRBJ1-5, with D tentatively TRBD1 (6 bases). Germline V gene lookup returns CDR1 MNHEY and CDR2 SVGEGT. Trimming pared 6 bases from V and 4 bases from J, leaving 16 bases between. The CDR3 consists of 15 residues.

This clone has just a few counts. The chain employs TRBV29-1 and TRBJ2-2; TRBD1 agrees at 7 bases. This CDR3 has 13 amino acids. Germline V gene sequence: CDR1 SQVTM, CDR2 ANQGSEA. V trimming: 7 bases; J trimming: 6 bases; junction bases outside the gene matches: 8. The CDR3, as DNA: TGCAGCGGAAACAGGGGTATTGCCGGGGAGCTGTTTTTT. This encodes CSGNRGIAGELFF.

V and J are TRBV6-1 and TRBJ2-1; weak D call: TRBD2 (6 bases). Germline lookup yields CDR1 MNHNS and CDR2 SASEGT. The CDR3 is 18 amino acids. Between the trimmed V and J ends, which lost 2 bases and 1 base, there was a span of 18 bases. The CDR3: CASSESYGEAGSYNEQFF. The CDR3 nucleotides read TGTGCCAGCAGTGAAAGTTATGGGGAGGCAGGGTCCTACAATGAGCAGTTCTTC.

The genes are TRBV11-2 and TRBJ2-3; 8 nucleotides agree with TRBD1. Germline V gene data show CDR1 as SGHAT and CDR2 as FQNNGV. This CDR3 spans 15 amino acids. Trimming cost V 5 bases and J 1 base; bases outside gene matches: 5. The CDR3 coding sequence is TGTGCCAGCAGCCCGTTGGACAGGGGCACAGATACGCAGTATTTT. It yields the protein CASSPLDRGTDTQYF.

The rearrangement uses TRBV6-4 and TRBJ2-3, with 14 bases lining up with TRBD2. Germline V gene data show CDR1 as MRHNA and CDR2 as SNTAGT. The CDR3 contains 16 residues. The V and J ends lost 4 bases and 1 base, in that order; junction bases with no gene match: 1. In DNA, the CDR3 is TGTGCCAGCAGTGGGGGACTAGCGGGAGGCACAGATACGCAGTATTTT. Protein product: CASSGGLAGGTDTQYF.

This chain links TRBV3-1 (or the pseudogene TRBV3-2) with TRBJ1-4, with TRBD1 matching over 7 bases. With V trimmed by 4 bases and J by 6 bases, 5 bases remained unmatched. The germline CDR1 and CDR2 sequences are LGHDT and YNNKEL (reference sequence). The CDR3 has 14 amino acids. The DNA for the CDR3 is TGTGCCAGCAGCCGACAGGGAAGTTATGAAAAACTGTTTTTT. The encoded protein is CASSRQGSYEKLFF.

This rearrangement joins TRBV9 to TRBJ1-6, with D uncertain. V gave up 2 bases and J gave up 7 bases, with 7 bases separating them. Germline lookup yields CDR1 SGDLS and CDR2 YYNGEE. CDR3 size: 13 residues. As DNA, the CDR3 is TGTGCCAGCAGCGTCTTACAGAATTCACCCCTCCACTTT. Translation gives CASSVLQNSPLHF. Using reference TRBV9 and TRBJ1-6 for the parts outside the CDR3, the full variable domain is DSGVTQTPKHLITATGQRVTLRCSPRSGDLSVYWYQQSLDQGLQFLIQYYNGEERAKGNILERFSAQQFPDLHSELNLSSLELGDSALYFCASSVLQNSPLHFGNGTRLTVT.

The chain uses TRBV5-1 and TRBJ2-3; 9 nucleotides agree with TRBD1. The V gene end was trimmed by 6 bases and the J gene end by 4 bases; junction bases not matched to a gene: 15. The CDR3 covers 17 residues. Germline loops: CDR1 SGHRS, CDR2 YFSETQ. Here the CDR3 reads CASMSPTWTGEADTQYF. CDR3 DNA: TGCGCCAGCATGAGCCCGACTTGGACAGGGGAGGCAGATACGCAGTATTTT.

This chain connects TRBV5-1 to TRBJ2-7, with D perhaps TRBD1 (8 bases). V was trimmed by 3 bases and J by 5 bases, leaving 12 bases between them. Germline values: CDR1 SGHRS, CDR2 YFSETQ. The CDR3 sequence is 13 residues long. CDR3 region: CASSYRGGNEQYF. CDR3 in DNA: TGCGCCAGCAGCTACAGGGGGGGAAACGAGCAGTACTTC.

The gene calls are TRBV6-5 and TRBJ1-4; 7 nucleotides line up with TRBD1. Germline V gives CDR1 MNHEY, CDR2 SVGAGI. The CDR3 is made up of 16 amino acids. The trim removed 6 bases at V and 5 bases at J, leaving 12 bases unmatched. CDR3 sequence reads: CASSYQAPTGNEKLFF. The CDR3 bases are TGTGCCAGCAGCTACCAGGCACCGACAGGGAATGAAAAACTGTTTTTT.

V is TRBV18 and J is TRBJ2-7; the match to TRBD1 covers 8 bases. The CDR3 loop spans 16 amino acids. The V gene's germline CDR1 is KGHSH and CDR2 LQKENI. J gave up 2 bases and V 2 bases, and 8 bases lay outside the gene matches. The CDR3 DNA follows: TGTGCCAGCTCACCAAGACGACAGGGGTCCACCTACGAGCAGTACTTC. It codes for CASSPRRQGSTYEQYF.

The chain employs TRBV12-3 or TRBV12-4 and TRBJ1-2, with TRBD1 identical over 8 bases. Germline trimming cut 6 bases from V and 4 bases from J; bases unmatched to any gene: 4. This CDR3 comprises 13 residues. The CDR3 spells CASRPTGGYGYTF. DNA for the CDR3: TGTGCCAGCAGACCCACAGGGGGCTATGGCTACACCTTC.

This clone was detected a few times. The rearrangement joins TRBV24-1 to TRBJ2-3; 7 nucleotides align to TRBD1. From germline, CDR1 is KGHDR and CDR2 SFDVKD. The length of the CDR3 is 13 residues. V shed 8 bases and J 2 bases; nucleotides not matched to a gene: 3. CDR3 nucleotide sequence: TGTGCCACCACGACAGGGAACACAGATACGCAGTATTTT. Translation: CATTTGNTDTQYF.